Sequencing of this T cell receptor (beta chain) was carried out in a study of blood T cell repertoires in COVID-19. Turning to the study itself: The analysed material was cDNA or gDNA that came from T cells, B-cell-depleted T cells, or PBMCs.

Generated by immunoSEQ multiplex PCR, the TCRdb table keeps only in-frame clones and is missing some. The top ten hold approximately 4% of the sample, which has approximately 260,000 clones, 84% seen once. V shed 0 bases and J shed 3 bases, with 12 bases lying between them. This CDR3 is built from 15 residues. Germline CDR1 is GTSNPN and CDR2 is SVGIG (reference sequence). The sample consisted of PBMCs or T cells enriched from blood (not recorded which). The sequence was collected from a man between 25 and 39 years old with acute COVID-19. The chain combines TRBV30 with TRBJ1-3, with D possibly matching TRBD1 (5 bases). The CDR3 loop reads CAWSVGRDYGNTIYF. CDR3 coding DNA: TGTGCCTGGAGTGTAGGCCGGGACTATGGAAACACCATATATTTT.